Listed here are 16 T cell receptor beta chains from one sample, sequenced in a study of PD-L1 blockade in urothelial cancer. Time point reported: peripheral blood 6 weeks after treatment start. Produced via immunoSEQ multiplex PCR; TCRdb's table is partial and in-frame only. Among 120,000 or so clones, 86% were seen once, and the ten largest hold 2% to 2.5%. Sequenced here: PBMCs, sampled around atezolizumab (anti-PD-L1) treatment. The receptor source for this set is a man aged 45-60 years with urothelial cancer.

The chain couples TRBV29-1 to TRBJ2-3; D not certain. V was trimmed by 5 bases and J by 5 bases, leaving 11 bases between them. The CDR3 runs 12 residues. Germline CDR1 is SQVTM and CDR2 is ANQGSEA. CDR3 nucleotides: TGCAGCGTTCGGGTAGCCAGAGATACGCAGTATTTT. Encoded protein: CSVRVARDTQYF.

The V gene is TRBV7-3, the J gene TRBJ2-7, with TRBD2 identical over 10 bases. V dropped 5 bases and J dropped 3; count of bases not matched to a gene: 4. Germline V gives CDR1 SGHTA, CDR2 FQGTGA. The CDR3 length is 14 residues. CDR3 amino acids: CASSPTSGNYEQYF. The CDR3 bases are TGTGCCAGCAGCCCAACTAGCGGGAACTACGAGCAGTACTTC. Full variable domain (rest looked up from reference TRBV7-3 and TRBJ2-7): GAGVSQTPSNKVTEKGKYVELRCDPISGHTALYWYRQSLGQGPEFLIYFQGTGAADDSGLPNDRFFAVRPEGSVSTLKIQRTERGDSAVYLCASSPTSGNYEQYFGPGTRLTVT.

This sequence joins TRBV27 and TRBJ2-3, with a tentative D call TRBD1 (5 bases). With 7 bases removed from V and 1 base from J, the gap between germline ends came to 12 bases. The CDR3 runs to 14 residues. Per the germline V gene, CDR1 is MNHEY and CDR2 is SMNVEV (reference sequence). CDR3 sequence: CASTDRERTDTQYF. The CDR3, as DNA: TGTGCCAGCACAGACAGAGAACGCACAGATACGCAGTATTTT.

V and J are TRBV5-4 and TRBJ2-5; D perhaps matches TRBD1 (6 bases). The germline gives CDR1 SGHNT, CDR2 YYREEE (reference sequence). Trimming left V 0 bases short and J 5 bases short, with 14 bases between. This CDR3 region has 15 residues. CDR3 loop: CASSLDGGGIETQYF. The CDR3 region has the DNA TGTGCCAGCAGCTTGGATGGGGGCGGTATCGAGACCCAGTACTTC.

This chain uses TRBV28 with TRBJ2-7; 10 bases are shared with TRBD2. CDR3 length: 15 residues. Trimming cost V 7 bases and J 4 bases; bases outside gene matches: 10. Germline CDR1 MDHEN, CDR2 SYDVKM. This chain's CDR3 is CASTTWTSGNYEQYF. The CDR3 region has the DNA TGTGCCAGCACCACCTGGACTAGCGGAAATTACGAGCAGTACTTC.

This clone was found once. The chain combines TRBV5-8 with TRBJ2-3; 12 bases are a match to TRBD2. With V trimmed by 4 bases and J by 1 base, 4 bases remained unmatched. CDR3 length: 16 amino acids. Looked up from germline, CDR1 is SGHTS and CDR2 is YDEGEE. DNA of the CDR3: TGTGCCAGCAGCAAGGGGACTAGCGGGCGCACAGATACGCAGTATTTT. Translating it yields CASSKGTSGRTDTQYF.

The CDR3 nucleotides are TGTGCCAGCAGTGAAAATATATTGTTAGGGGATTATGGCTACACCTTC. It encodes CASSENILLGDYGYTF. The V and J genes are TRBV6-1 and TRBJ1-2; tentative D call: TRBD1 (5 bases). Germline V gene sequence: CDR1 MNHNS, CDR2 SASEGT. The CDR3 is made up of 16 amino acids. Trimming cost V 2 bases and J 5 bases, with 18 bases left between them.

With respect to this clone: Other DNA sequences within the sample encode an identical CDR3. This chain connects TRBV11-3 to TRBJ1-1, with D maybe TRBD1 (5 bases). Germline-derived CDR1 and CDR2 are SGHNT and YENEEA. V was trimmed by 1 base and J by 5 bases, leaving 11 bases between them. There are 14 residues in the CDR3. CDR3 DNA sequence: TGTGCCAGCAGCTTAGGGGGCGGGGGTACTGAAGCTTTCTTT. Translating it yields CASSLGGGGTEAFF.

The J gene is TRBJ2-7, the V gene TRBV5-6; tentative D call: TRBD2 (5 bases). Trimming pared 4 bases from V and 4 bases from J, leaving 9 bases between. The germline V gene encodes CDR1 SGHDT and CDR2 YYEEEE. The CDR3 totals 12 residues. CDR3 nucleotides: TGTGCCAGCAGCCCCTCGGGGTACGAGCAGTACTTC. This translates into CASSPSGYEQYF.

The J gene is TRBJ1-6, the V gene TRBV5-5; 10 bases are a match to TRBD1. V lost 2 bases to trimming and J lost 8 bases; unmatched junction nucleotides: 7. The CDR3 is 16 residues long. The germline V gene has CDR1 SGHKS and CDR2 YYEKEE (reference sequence). The CDR3 DNA sequence: TGTGCCAGCAGCTTTCCGGGACAGGGGATAGATTCACCCCTCCACTTT. Translation: CASSFPGQGIDSPLHF.

The chain carries TRBV28 and TRBJ1-1; D remains unclear. V lost 3 bases and J lost 2, with 4 bases in between. This CDR3 comprises 12 residues. Per germline, CDR1 MDHEN and CDR2 SYDVKM. The chain's CDR3 is CASSLRNTEAFF. CDR3 nucleotides: TGTGCCAGCAGTTTGAGAAACACTGAAGCTTTCTTT.

This chain connects TRBV5-6 to TRBJ1-6, with a weak D call TRBD1 (6 bases). The V gene lost 4 bases and the J gene lost 2 bases, with 13 bases spanning the gap. The CDR3 is 16 residues long. The germline V gene encodes CDR1 SGHDT and CDR2 YYEEEE. This CDR3 is CASSTYRTAYNSPLHF. DNA of the CDR3: TGTGCCAGCAGCACGTATCGGACAGCCTATAATTCACCCCTCCACTTT.

The CDR3: CASSPPAGGGELFF. In DNA, the CDR3 is TGTGCCAGCTCACCACCAGCGGGAGGTGGGGAGCTGTTTTTT. The chain has TRBV18 and TRBJ2-2, with 9 bases that match TRBD2. From germline, CDR1 is KGHSH and CDR2 LQKENI. After removal of 0 bases from V and 8 bases from J, the junction contained 1 base not matched to a gene. This CDR3 spans 14 amino acids. The whole variable domain, remainder taken from reference TRBV18 and TRBJ2-2, is NAGVMQNPRHLVRRRGQEARLRCSPMKGHSHVYWYRQLPEEGLKFMVYLQKENIIDESGMPKERFSAEFPKEGPSILRIQQVVRGDSAAYFCASSPPAGGGELFFGEGSRLTVL.

This chain connects TRBV29-1 to TRBJ2-3, with D perhaps TRBD2 (5 bases). The CDR3 spans 17 residues. Germline V lookup: CDR1 SQVTM, CDR2 ANQGSEA. V shed 2 bases and J shed 1 base, with 19 bases lying between them. CDR3 region: CSVESSEPWRGTDTQYF. CDR3 DNA: TGCAGCGTTGAATCTTCGGAACCTTGGCGGGGCACAGATACGCAGTATTTT.

The chain links TRBV18 to TRBJ2-2; 11 nucleotides line up with TRBD2. CDR1 and CDR2 from the germline V gene are KGHSH and LQKENI. The CDR3 spans 16 residues. V dropped 3 bases and J dropped 3; count of bases not matched to a gene: 3. The CDR3 nucleotides are TGTGCCAGCTCACCGAAGACTAGCGGGGACACCGGGGAGCTGTTTTTT. It encodes CASSPKTSGDTGELFF. Supplemented by reference TRBV18 and TRBJ2-2, the full variable domain reads NAGVMQNPRHLVRRRGQEARLRCSPMKGHSHVYWYRQLPEEGLKFMVYLQKENIIDESGMPKERFSAEFPKEGPSILRIQQVVRGDSAAYFCASSPKTSGDTGELFFGEGSRLTVL.

The CDR3 nucleotides read TGTGCCAGCAGGGCCGGGACTAGAACCAATGAGCAGTTCTTC. Translated: CASRAGTRTNEQFF. The chain couples TRBV7-9 to TRBJ2-1; the match to TRBD2 covers 8 bases. J gave up 6 bases and V 6 bases, and 7 bases lay outside the gene matches. This CDR3 has 14 amino acids. CDR1 and CDR2 from the germline V gene are SEHNR and FQNEAQ (reference sequence).